Below, 15 T cell receptor beta chains from the same sample are listed, as sequenced in a study of cytomegalovirus exposure and HLA in healthy donors. The PCR made use of 60 Vbeta and 13 Jbeta primers. Generated by immunoSEQ multiplex PCR, the TCRdb table keeps only in-frame clones and is missing some. Here the sample spans about 180,000 clones, less than 85% being singletons. Sequenced material: PBMCs. These TCRs come from a boy younger than 10 in good health and CMV-seronegative.

The chain couples TRBV10-2 to TRBJ2-3, with D maybe TRBD2 (5 bases). V gave up 5 bases and J gave up 0 bases, with 9 bases separating them. The germline CDR1 and CDR2 sequences are WSHSY and SAAADI. The CDR3 is 14 residues long. This CDR3 is CASSLTRSTDTQYF. Written as DNA, the CDR3 is TGCGCCAGCAGTTTAACTAGGAGCACAGATACGCAGTATTTT.

The sample holds one count of this clone. The genes are TRBV28 and TRBJ1-3; D is undetermined. The CDR3 totals 16 residues. Per the germline V gene, CDR1 is MDHEN and CDR2 is SYDVKM. Trimming removed 4 bases at V and 0 bases at J, with 13 bases between. The DNA of the CDR3 is TGTGCCAGCAGTTCGGGTGGCCTCCCCTCTGGAAACACCATATATTTT. It codes for CASSSGGLPSGNTIYF.

The chain employs TRBV7-9 and TRBJ1-4; no clear D gene. V was shortened by 7 bases and J by 3 bases, with 12 bases between the two germline ends. The germline gives CDR1 SEHNR, CDR2 FQNEAQ (reference sequence). The length of the CDR3 is 14 residues. The CDR3 sequence: CASTSPGSNEKLFF. The CDR3 nucleotides are TGTGCCAGCACTTCACCAGGTTCTAATGAAAAACTGTTTTTT.

The table lists this clone with a few counts. The rearrangement joins TRBV23-1 to TRBJ1-6; unclear D gene. TRBV23-1 is annotated as an ORF whose role is uncertain. The CDR3 covers 13 residues. V shed 0 bases and J shed 12 bases, with 9 bases lying between them. The CDR3 sequence is CASSQSMTRPLHF. DNA of the CDR3: TGCGCCAGCAGTCAATCGATGACAAGACCCCTCCACTTT.

The V and J genes are TRBV11-2 and TRBJ2-5, with 9 bases identical to TRBD2. CDR3 length equals 15 residues. The J segment lost 4 bases and the V segment lost 1 base, leaving 4 bases of the junction unmatched. Germline CDR1 and CDR2: SGHAT and FQNNGV. The CDR3 bases are TGTGCCAGCAGCTTAGGGCTAGCGGGAAGAGAGACCCAGTACTTC. Protein product: CASSLGLAGRETQYF. The whole variable domain, remainder taken from reference TRBV11-2 and TRBJ2-5, is EAGVAQSPRYKIIEKRQSVAFWCNPISGHATLYWYQQILGQGPKLLIQFQNNGVVDDSQLPKDRFSAERLKGVDSTLKIQPAKLEDSAVYLCASSLGLAGRETQYFGPGTRLLVL.

This chain uses TRBV6-1 with TRBJ2-7, with D perhaps TRBD1 (6 bases). Germline assignment: CDR1 MNHNS and CDR2 SASEGT. CDR3 length equals 13 residues. Trimming stripped 7 bases from V and 4 bases from J, with 14 bases between. The DNA of the CDR3 is TGTGCCAGCACCGGACAGCCCGAGTACGAGCAGTACGTC. It translates to CASTGQPEYEQYV.

The chain carries TRBV6-5 and TRBJ2-2, with D unresolved. CDR1 is MNHEY, CDR2 SVGAGI, per germline. Trimming took off 6 bases at V and 6 bases at J, with 5 bases between the two ends. The CDR3 runs to 11 residues. CDR3 amino acids: CASSPAGELFF. The DNA of the CDR3 is TGTGCCAGCAGCCCCGCCGGGGAGCTGTTTTTT.

V gene TRBV10-3 combines with J gene TRBJ1-1; D is unclear. V shed 3 bases and J shed 1 base, with 9 bases lying between them. The CDR3 loop spans 14 amino acids. The germline CDR1 and CDR2 sequences are ENHRY and SYGVKD. CDR3: CAISDLAANTEAFF. The CDR3 DNA reads TGTGCCATCAGTGACCTGGCCGCGAACACTGAAGCTTTCTTT.

V and J are TRBV7-2 and TRBJ1-1; 10 bases line up with TRBD1. From germline, CDR1 is SGHTA and CDR2 FQGNSA. CDR3 length equals 13 residues. Losses at the gene ends were 4 bases for V and 10 bases for J; bases not matched to a gene: 6. This CDR3 is CASSYIRDRGAFF. Written as DNA, the CDR3 is TGTGCCAGCAGCTACATCCGGGACAGGGGAGCTTTCTTT.

J is TRBJ1-2 and V is TRBV7-9; 8 bases match TRBD1. Germline values: CDR1 SEHNR, CDR2 FQNEAQ (reference sequence). Germline trimming cut 5 bases from V and 7 bases from J; bases unmatched to any gene: 3. The CDR3 runs 12 residues. The CDR3 nucleotides read TGTGCCAGCAGCCACGACAGGGGTGGCTACACCTTC. Translation gives CASSHDRGGYTF.

This sequence joins TRBV10-3 and TRBJ1-3; D perhaps matches TRBD1 (5 bases). Germline CDR1 is ENHRY and CDR2 is SYGVKD. V was shortened by 8 bases and J by 3 bases, with 14 bases between the two germline ends. This CDR3 has 14 residues. The CDR3 loop reads CAIGFWGFGNTIYF. Written as DNA, the CDR3 is TGTGCCATCGGATTTTGGGGCTTTGGAAACACCATATATTTT.

The gene calls are TRBV7-7 and TRBJ2-1; 9 nucleotides match TRBD1. In germline, CDR1 is SSHAT, CDR2 FNYEAQ (reference sequence). The CDR3 loop spans 15 amino acids. The ends lost 5 bases at V and 0 bases at J; junction bases unmatched: 2. This chain's CDR3 is CASSKGQGSYNEQFF. DNA for the CDR3: TGTGCCAGCAGCAAGGGACAGGGCTCCTACAATGAGCAGTTCTTC. The entire variable domain, with the rest obtained from reference TRBV7-7 and TRBJ2-1, is as follows: GAGVSQSPRYKVTKRGQDVTLRCDPISSHATLYWYQQALGQGPEFLTYFNYEAQPDKSGLPSDRFSAERPEGSISTLTIQRTEQRDSAMYRCASSKGQGSYNEQFFGPGTRLTVL.

The J gene is TRBJ1-1, the V gene TRBV5-4, with D possibly being TRBD1 (6 bases). Germline V CDR1 and CDR2: SGHNT, YYREEE (reference sequence). The CDR3 consists of 14 residues. The V and J ends lost 4 bases and 1 base respectively, with 11 bases between them. As DNA, the CDR3 is TGTGCCAGCAGCCACAGGGCGGGGAACACTGAAGCTTTCTTT. Residues: CASSHRAGNTEAFF. Complete variable domain (other parts from reference TRBV5-4 and TRBJ1-1): ETGVTQSPTHLIKTRGQQVTLRCSSQSGHNTVSWYQQALGQGPQFIFQYYREEENGRGNFPPRFSGLQFPNYSSELNVNALELDDSALYLCASSHRAGNTEAFFGQGTRLTVV.

This chain connects TRBV28 to TRBJ2-3; the match to TRBD2 covers 9 bases. The CDR3 covers 15 residues. Germline V gives CDR1 MDHEN, CDR2 SYDVKM. The junction had 11 bases not matched to a gene; V was cut back by 7 bases and J by 6 bases. The chain's CDR3 is CASNLAGVGADTQYF. CDR3 sequence (DNA): TGTGCCAGCAACTTAGCGGGAGTGGGGGCGGATACGCAGTATTTT. The complete variable domain, with remaining parts taken from reference TRBV28 and TRBJ2-3, reads DVKVTQSSRYLVKRTGEKVFLECVQDMDHENMFWYRQDPGLGLRLIYFSYDVKMKEKGDIPEGYSVSREKKERFSLILESASTNQTSMYLCASNLAGVGADTQYFGPGTRLTVL.

Comments on this clone: This specimen includes other DNA sequences encoding the same CDR3. This chain connects TRBV27 to TRBJ1-4; perhaps TRBD1 as D (6 bases). The CDR3 runs 13 residues. Trimming left V 5 bases short and J 6 bases short, with 10 bases between. Germline CDR1 MNHEY, CDR2 SMNVEV (reference sequence). CDR3 in amino acids: CASSLGQYEKLFF. For the CDR3, the DNA is TGTGCCAGCAGTCTCGGACAGTATGAAAAACTGTTTTTT.